This TCR beta chain was sequenced in a study of STAT3 mutations in large granular lymphocyte leukemia. This clone was counted between two and nine times. The antigen remains unidentified. Assay: immunoSEQ multiplex PCR; the TCRdb copy retains only in-frame clones and omits some. The sample consists of more than 9,000 clones, around 57% of them appearing once. General study results and limits: Sampling intervals varied between patients and samples. Every T-LGLL patient had at least one immunodominant TCRbeta clonotype.

CDR1 SEHNR and CDR2 FQNEAQ come from the germline V gene (reference sequence). The ends lost 3 bases at V and 9 bases at J; junction bases unmatched: 12. The CDR3 is 17 amino acids. V and J are TRBV7-9 and TRBJ1-6; 9 nucleotides line up with TRBD1. The sequencing sample was made of peripheral blood mononuclear cells. This TCR was recovered from a boy aged 5 to 17 with T-cell large granular lymphocyte leukemia. Some clones in this sample may be carry-over from other donors' samples. The CDR3 protein is CASSFDRGIGDVSPLHF. The CDR3 region has the DNA TGTGCCAGCAGCTTCGACAGGGGGATTGGTGATGTTTCACCCCTCCACTTT. Variable domain in full (rest from reference TRBV7-9 and TRBJ1-6): DTGVSQNPRHKITKRGQNVTFRCDPISEHNRLYWYRQTLGQGPEFLTYFQNEAQLEKSRLLSDRFSAERPKGSFSTLEIQRTEQGDSAMYLCASSFDRGIGDVSPLHFGNGTRLTVT.